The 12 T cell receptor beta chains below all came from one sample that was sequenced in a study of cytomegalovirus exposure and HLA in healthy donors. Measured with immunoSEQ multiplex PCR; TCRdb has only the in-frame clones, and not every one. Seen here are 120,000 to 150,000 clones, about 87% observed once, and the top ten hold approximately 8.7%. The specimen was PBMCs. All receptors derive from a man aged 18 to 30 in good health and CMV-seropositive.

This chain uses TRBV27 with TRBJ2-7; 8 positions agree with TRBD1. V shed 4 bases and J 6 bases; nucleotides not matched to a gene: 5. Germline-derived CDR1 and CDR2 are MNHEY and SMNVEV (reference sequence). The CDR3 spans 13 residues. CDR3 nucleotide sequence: TGTGCCAGCAGTTCCCGACAGGGGTTCGAGCAGTACTTC. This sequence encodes CASSSRQGFEQYF.

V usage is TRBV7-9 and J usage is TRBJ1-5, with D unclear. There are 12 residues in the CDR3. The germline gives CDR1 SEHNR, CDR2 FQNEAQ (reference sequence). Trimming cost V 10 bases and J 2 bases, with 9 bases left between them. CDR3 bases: TGTGCCACGGGGTATGGCAATCAGCCCCAGCATTTT. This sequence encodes CATGYGNQPQHF.

The CDR3 sequence is CSVEGLTELNTEAFF. The CDR3 region has the DNA TGCAGCGTTGAAGGTCTGACAGAGTTGAACACTGAAGCTTTCTTT. The V call is TRBV29-1, the J call TRBJ1-1; the D gene is possibly TRBD1 (5 bases). V was clipped by 1 base and J by 0 bases, with 12 bases between them. The germline V gene has CDR1 SQVTM and CDR2 ANQGSEA. The length of the CDR3 is 15 residues.

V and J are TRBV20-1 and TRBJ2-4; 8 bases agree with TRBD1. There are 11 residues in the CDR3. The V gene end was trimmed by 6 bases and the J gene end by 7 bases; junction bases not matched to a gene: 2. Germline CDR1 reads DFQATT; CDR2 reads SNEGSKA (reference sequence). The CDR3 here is CSAGQGNIQYF. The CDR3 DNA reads TGCAGTGCCGGACAGGGTAACATTCAGTACTTC.

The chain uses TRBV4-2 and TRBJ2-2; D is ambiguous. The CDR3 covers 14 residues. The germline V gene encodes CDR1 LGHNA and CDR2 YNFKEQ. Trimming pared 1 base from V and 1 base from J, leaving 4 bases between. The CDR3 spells CASSQAQNTGELFF. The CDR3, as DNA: TGTGCCAGCAGCCAAGCCCAGAACACCGGGGAGCTGTTTTTT.

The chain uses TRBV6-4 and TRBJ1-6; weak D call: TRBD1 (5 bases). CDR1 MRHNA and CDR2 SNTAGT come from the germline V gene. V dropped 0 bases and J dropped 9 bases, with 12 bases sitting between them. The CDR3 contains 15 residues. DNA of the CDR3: TGTGCCAGCAGTGACTCAGGAGGGGCTGGTTCACCCCTCCACTTT. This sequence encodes CASSDSGGAGSPLHF.

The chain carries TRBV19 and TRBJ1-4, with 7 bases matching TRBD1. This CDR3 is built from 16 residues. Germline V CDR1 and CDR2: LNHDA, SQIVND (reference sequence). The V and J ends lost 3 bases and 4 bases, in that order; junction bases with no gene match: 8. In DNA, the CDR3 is TGTGCCAGTAGTATCGATAGGGGGCCGGTTAATGAAAAACTGTTTTTT. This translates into CASSIDRGPVNEKLFF.

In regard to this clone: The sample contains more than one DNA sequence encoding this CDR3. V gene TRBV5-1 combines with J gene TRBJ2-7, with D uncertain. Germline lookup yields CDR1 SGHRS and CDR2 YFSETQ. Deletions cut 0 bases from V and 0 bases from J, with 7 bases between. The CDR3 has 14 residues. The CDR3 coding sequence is TGCGCCAGCAGCTTGGGACTTTCCTCCTACGAGCAGTACTTC. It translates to CASSLGLSSYEQYF.

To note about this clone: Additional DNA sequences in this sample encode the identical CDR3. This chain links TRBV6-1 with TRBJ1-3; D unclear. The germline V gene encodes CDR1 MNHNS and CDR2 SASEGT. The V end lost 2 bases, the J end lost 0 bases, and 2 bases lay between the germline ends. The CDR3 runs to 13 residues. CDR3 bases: TGTGCCAGCAGTGAACTCTCTGGAAACACCATATATTTT. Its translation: CASSELSGNTIYF.

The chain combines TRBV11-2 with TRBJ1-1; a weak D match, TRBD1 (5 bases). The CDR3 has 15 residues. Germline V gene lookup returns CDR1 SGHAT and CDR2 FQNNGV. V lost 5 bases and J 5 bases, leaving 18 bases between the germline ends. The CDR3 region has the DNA TGTGCCAGCAGCCTCATGGGGAGTCGGGGGACTGAAGCTTTCTTT. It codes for CASSLMGSRGTEAFF.

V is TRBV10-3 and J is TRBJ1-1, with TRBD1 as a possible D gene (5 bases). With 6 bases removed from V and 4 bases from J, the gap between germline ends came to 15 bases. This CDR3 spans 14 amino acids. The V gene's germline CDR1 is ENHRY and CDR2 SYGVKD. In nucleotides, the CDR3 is TGTGCCATCAGCTCACCGGACAAGGCCACTGAAGCTTTCTTT. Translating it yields CAISSPDKATEAFF.

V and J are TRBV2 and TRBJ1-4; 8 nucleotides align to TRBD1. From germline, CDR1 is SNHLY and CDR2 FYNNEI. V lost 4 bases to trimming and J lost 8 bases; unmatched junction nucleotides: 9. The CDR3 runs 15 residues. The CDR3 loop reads CASSVSRGLGEKLFF. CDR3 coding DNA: TGTGCCAGCAGTGTTTCCAGGGGGCTGGGAGAAAAACTGTTTTTT.